These 15 T cell receptor beta chains were sequenced from one sample in a study of radiotherapy plus CTLA-4 blockade in lung cancer. Assay: immunoSEQ multiplex PCR; the TCRdb copy retains only in-frame clones and omits some. The profile shows about 100,000 clones, about four fifths of them singletons. Sequenced material: peripheral blood, taken from a patient treated with radiotherapy plus ipilimumab. Receptor source: a human donor with non-small cell lung cancer who had stable disease on radiotherapy plus ipilimumab.

The chain has TRBV4-1 and TRBJ2-2, with TRBD2 matching over 7 bases. V gave up 2 bases and J gave up 7 bases; unmatched junction bases: 7. CDR1 and CDR2 (germline): MGHRA, YSYEKL. The CDR3 is 15 residues long. This CDR3 is CASSQSIAGSGELFF. The CDR3 region has the DNA TGCGCCAGCAGCCAATCGATAGCGGGCAGCGGGGAGCTGTTTTTT.

The gene calls are TRBV4-2 and TRBJ2-1; 12 bases map to TRBD2. The V gene end was trimmed by 3 bases and the J gene end by 8 bases; junction bases not matched to a gene: 5. There are 15 residues in the CDR3. Germline-derived CDR1 and CDR2 are LGHNA and YNFKEQ. CDR3 in amino acids: CASSQTSGSVYEQFF. The CDR3 coding sequence is TGTGCCAGCAGCCAGACTAGCGGGAGTGTCTATGAGCAGTTCTTC.

This clone has just a few counts. V usage is TRBV5-1 and J usage is TRBJ2-7; D is undetermined. Germline loops: CDR1 SGHRS, CDR2 YFSETQ. Trimming pared 0 bases from V and 0 bases from J, leaving 10 bases between. This CDR3 has 15 amino acids. The CDR3 DNA follows: TGCGCCAGCAGCTTGGGTGCAGTCTCCTCCTACGAGCAGTACTTC. As protein: CASSLGAVSSYEQYF. Variable domain in full (rest from reference TRBV5-1 and TRBJ2-7): KAGVTQTPRYLIKTRGQQVTLSCSPISGHRSVSWYQQTPGQGLQFLFEYFSETQRNKGNFPGRFSGRQFSNSRSEMNVSTLELGDSALYLCASSLGAVSSYEQYFGPGTRLTVT.

The chain recombines TRBV30 with TRBJ2-1, with 12 bases that match TRBD2. This CDR3 spans 14 amino acids. CDR1 is GTSNPN, CDR2 SVGIG, per germline (reference sequence). The junction had 5 bases not matched to a gene; V was cut back by 5 bases and J by 6 bases. In nucleotides, the CDR3 is TGTGCCTGGGGAACTAGCGGGAGGCCCAATGAGCAGTTCTTC. Translation: CAWGTSGRPNEQFF.

The chain carries TRBV19 and TRBJ2-3; D perhaps matches TRBD1 (6 bases). Germline V gene lookup returns CDR1 LNHDA and CDR2 SQIVND (reference sequence). The CDR3 runs to 15 residues. V was clipped by 6 bases and J by 1 base, with 14 bases between them. The CDR3 region has the DNA TGTGCCAGTAGCATGAGGAGACAGGGCACAGATACGCAGTATTTT. Amino acid sequence: CASSMRRQGTDTQYF.

The chain employs TRBV27 and TRBJ1-4; D possibly corresponds to TRBD1 (6 bases). This CDR3 is built from 15 residues. V was cut by 6 bases and J by 4 bases, with 15 bases left in between. Germline V gene lookup returns CDR1 MNHEY and CDR2 SMNVEV (reference sequence). CDR3 nucleotides: TGTGCCAGCAGACTTACGACAGGACTTAATGAAAAACTGTTTTTT. Translation gives CASRLTTGLNEKLFF.

The J gene is TRBJ1-3, the V gene TRBV29-1; 7 nucleotides line up with TRBD1. Trimming cost V 4 bases and J 0 bases; bases outside gene matches: 21. Germline V gives CDR1 SQVTM, CDR2 ANQGSEA. The CDR3 runs to 20 residues. CDR3 in DNA: TGCAGCGTTGGACCTCGACAGGGAGAGGTCGTCCCAGTCTCTGGAAACACCATATATTTT. This codes for CSVGPRQGEVVPVSGNTIYF.

The rearrangement uses TRBV5-1 and TRBJ1-4; D may be TRBD1 (5 bases). The germline gives CDR1 SGHRS, CDR2 YFSETQ. V shed 5 bases and J shed 5 bases, with 13 bases lying between them. This CDR3 is built from 14 residues. For the CDR3, the DNA is TGCGCCAGCAGGTCGGGACTGTCGAATGAAAAACTGTTTTTT. Amino acids: CASRSGLSNEKLFF.

This clone came up once. The chain has TRBV6-1 and TRBJ1-5; 8 nucleotides agree with TRBD1. Germline CDR1 reads MNHNS; CDR2 reads SASEGT. The length of the CDR3 is 13 residues. V gave up 7 bases and J gave up 7 bases; unmatched junction bases: 6. The CDR3 nucleotides are TGTGCCAGCACGCCAGGGGGCACGCAGCCCCAGCATTTT. Translated, it gives CASTPGGTQPQHF.

The chain links TRBV19 to TRBJ1-5; D is uncertain. The germline CDR1 and CDR2 sequences are LNHDA and SQIVND (reference sequence). V lost 3 bases and J 5 bases, leaving 8 bases between the germline ends. The CDR3 totals 13 residues. The CDR3 sequence: CASSMGFDQPQHF. In DNA form, the CDR3 reads TGTGCCAGTAGTATGGGGTTCGATCAGCCCCAGCATTTT.

With regard to this clone: Other DNA sequences of this sample code for an identical CDR3. This sequence joins TRBV27 and TRBJ1-5; possibly TRBD1 for D (5 bases). Looked up from germline, CDR1 is MNHEY and CDR2 is SMNVEV (reference sequence). The CDR3 spans 15 residues. Trimming cost V 4 bases and J 0 bases, with 10 bases left between them. The CDR3: CASSSGTDSNQPQHF. As DNA, the CDR3 is TGTGCCAGCAGTTCTGGGACGGATAGCAATCAGCCCCAGCATTTT.

The gene calls are TRBV18 and TRBJ1-4; maybe TRBD1 (5 bases). The germline V gene encodes CDR1 KGHSH and CDR2 LQKENI. V was trimmed by 5 bases and J by 1 base, leaving 11 bases between them. CDR3 length: 15 residues. CDR3: CASSEFRETNEKLFF. DNA of the CDR3: TGTGCCAGCTCAGAGTTCAGGGAAACTAATGAAAAACTGTTTTTT.

The V gene is TRBV28, the J gene TRBJ2-7, with 7 bases lining up with TRBD1. V was pared by 6 bases and J by 0 bases, with 11 bases of the junction left unmatched. Germline V CDR1 and CDR2: MDHEN, SYDVKM. This CDR3 comprises 16 residues. In DNA form, the CDR3 reads TGTGCCAGCAGCCCGATACACCGGGACAGCTCCTACGAGCAGTACTTC. It encodes CASSPIHRDSSYEQYF.

The V and J genes are TRBV5-1 and TRBJ1-4; D gene unclear. V shed 2 bases and J shed 3 bases, with 5 bases lying between them. This CDR3 is built from 13 residues. Germline V gene sequence: CDR1 SGHRS, CDR2 YFSETQ. The CDR3 reads CASSFLSNEKLFF. The CDR3 DNA sequence: TGCGCCAGCAGCTTTTTATCTAATGAAAAACTGTTTTTT.

The chain has TRBV29-1 and TRBJ2-2, with D possibly being TRBD2 (5 bases). Germline V gene data show CDR1 as SQVTM and CDR2 as ANQGSEA. The CDR3 length is 14 residues. V lost 4 bases and J lost 7, with 16 bases in between. As DNA, the CDR3 is TGCAGCGTTGGGGCCATCGGGGTCGGCGGGGAGCTGTTTTTT. Its translation: CSVGAIGVGGELFF.